This T cell receptor (beta chain) was documented in a study of blood T cell repertoires in COVID-19. Study-wide context: Spain, Italy and the United States supplied samples that represented acute and convalescent COVID-19. Sources were T cells, B-cell-depleted T cells, or PBMCs; the material itself was cDNA or gDNA.

The germline V gene has CDR1 SGHRS and CDR2 YFSETQ. CDR3 length equals 17 residues. Trimming took off 2 bases at V and 0 bases at J, with 15 bases between the two ends. In the original processing: Amplifying reference gene primers gave estimates of nucleated cell counts. Only in-frame clones appear in the TCRdb table, and some are missing; sequencing was by immunoSEQ multiplex PCR. V and J calls plus clone size are reproduced from that table; the DNA served to infer D and trimming. This table has over 75,000 clones, roughly 80% appearing once. V gene TRBV5-1 combines with J gene TRBJ2-1; D is perhaps TRBD1 (5 bases). This TCR was sampled from a woman in her 70s with acute or convalescent COVID-19. Sequenced input: peripheral blood. DNA of the CDR3: TGCGCCAGCAGCTTTCAGGGTCCCCAGAGCTCCTACAATGAGCAGTTCTTC. Protein sequence: CASSFQGPQSSYNEQFF.